The entry below describes one TCR beta chain. The CDR3 consists of 15 residues. Trimming pared 3 bases from V and 0 bases from J, leaving 11 bases between. Germline-derived CDR1 and CDR2 are SGHRS and YFSETQ. This entry comes from a study of T cell changes during pregnancy in multiple sclerosis. Clones were read by immunoSEQ multiplex PCR, and TCRdb kept only the in-frame ones, dropping some. Of 30,000 to 40,000 clones in the sample, 90% are singletons; the top ten hold 5% to 6%. This sequence originates from a female donor in good health, enrolled as a control in a pregnancy study. The material was peripheral blood, obtained in the third trimester of pregnancy. J is TRBJ2-3 and V is TRBV5-1, with a possible D match to TRBD2 (6 bases). CDR3 in amino acids: CASSWTGTSTDTQYF. The CDR3 nucleotides read TGCGCCAGCAGCTGGACCGGGACTAGCACAGATACGCAGTATTTT.